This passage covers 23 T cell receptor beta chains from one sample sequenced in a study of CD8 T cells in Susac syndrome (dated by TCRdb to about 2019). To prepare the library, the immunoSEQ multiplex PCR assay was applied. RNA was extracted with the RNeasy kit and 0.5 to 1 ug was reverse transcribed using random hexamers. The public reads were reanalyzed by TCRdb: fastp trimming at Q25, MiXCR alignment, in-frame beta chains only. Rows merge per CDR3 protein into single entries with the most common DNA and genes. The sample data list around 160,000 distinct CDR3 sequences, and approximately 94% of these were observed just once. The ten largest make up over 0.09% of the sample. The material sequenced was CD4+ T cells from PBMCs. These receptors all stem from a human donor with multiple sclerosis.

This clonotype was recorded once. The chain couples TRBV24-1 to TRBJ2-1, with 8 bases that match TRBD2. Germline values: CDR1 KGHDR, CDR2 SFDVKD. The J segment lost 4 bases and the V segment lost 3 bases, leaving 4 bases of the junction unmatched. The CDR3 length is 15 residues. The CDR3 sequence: CATSDSGGLYNEQFF. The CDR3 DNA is TGTGCCACCAGTGATAGCGGGGGATTATACAATGAGCAGTTCTTC.

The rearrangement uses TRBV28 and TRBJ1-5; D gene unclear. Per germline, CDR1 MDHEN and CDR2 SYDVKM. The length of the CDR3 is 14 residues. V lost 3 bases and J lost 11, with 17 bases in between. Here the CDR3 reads CASSLVGPLGAQHF. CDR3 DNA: TGTGCCAGCAGTTTGGTAGGGCCACTTGGGGCCCAGCATTTT.

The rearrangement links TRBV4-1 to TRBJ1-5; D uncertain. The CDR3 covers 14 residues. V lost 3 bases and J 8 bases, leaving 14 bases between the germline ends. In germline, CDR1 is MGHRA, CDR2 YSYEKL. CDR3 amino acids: CASSHGQTSEPQHF. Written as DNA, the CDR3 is TGCGCCAGCAGCCATGGGCAGACGAGTGAGCCCCAGCATTTT.

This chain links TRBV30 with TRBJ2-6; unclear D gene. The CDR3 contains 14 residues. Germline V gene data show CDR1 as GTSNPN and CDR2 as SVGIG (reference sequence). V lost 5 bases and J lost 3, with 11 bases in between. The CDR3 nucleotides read TGTGCCTGGGGTAGCTTCTTTGGGGCCAACGTCCTGACTTTC. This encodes CAWGSFFGANVLTF. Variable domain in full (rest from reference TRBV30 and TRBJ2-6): SQTIHQWPATLVQPVGSPLSLECTVEGTSNPNLYWYRQAAGRGLQLLFYSVGIGQISSEVPQNLSASRPQDRQFILSSKKLLLSDSGFYLCAWGSFFGANVLTFGAGSRLTVL.

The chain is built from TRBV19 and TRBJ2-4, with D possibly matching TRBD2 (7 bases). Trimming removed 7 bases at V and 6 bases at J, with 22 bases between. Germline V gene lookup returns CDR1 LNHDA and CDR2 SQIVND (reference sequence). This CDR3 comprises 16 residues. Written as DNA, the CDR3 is TGTGCCAGTACCCAGGAGGGGGAGGGCCACGGAAACATTCAGTACTTC. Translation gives CASTQEGEGHGNIQYF.

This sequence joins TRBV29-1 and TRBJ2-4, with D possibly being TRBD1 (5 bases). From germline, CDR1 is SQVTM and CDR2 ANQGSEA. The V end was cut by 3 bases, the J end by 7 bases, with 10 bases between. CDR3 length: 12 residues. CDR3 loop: CSVEAGWNIQYF. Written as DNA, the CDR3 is TGCAGCGTTGAGGCAGGGTGGAACATTCAGTACTTC. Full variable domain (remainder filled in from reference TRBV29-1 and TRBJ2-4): SAVISQKPSRDICQRGTSLTIQCQVDSQVTMMFWYRQQPGQSLTLIATANQGSEATYESGFVIDKFPISRPNLTFSTLTVSNMSPEDSSIYLCSVEAGWNIQYFGAGTRLSVL.

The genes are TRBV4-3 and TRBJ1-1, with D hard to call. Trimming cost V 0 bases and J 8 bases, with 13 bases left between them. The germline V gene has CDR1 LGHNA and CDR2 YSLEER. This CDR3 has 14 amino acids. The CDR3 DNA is TGCGCCAGCAGCCAAGACCCTCGGGGTGAGGAAGCTTTCTTT. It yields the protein CASSQDPRGEEAFF.

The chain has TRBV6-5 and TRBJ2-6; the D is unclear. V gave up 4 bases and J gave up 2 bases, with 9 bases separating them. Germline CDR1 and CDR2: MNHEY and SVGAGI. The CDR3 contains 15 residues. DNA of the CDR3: TGTGCCAGCAGTTTTGGGTTTACTGGGGCCAACGTCCTGACTTTC. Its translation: CASSFGFTGANVLTF.

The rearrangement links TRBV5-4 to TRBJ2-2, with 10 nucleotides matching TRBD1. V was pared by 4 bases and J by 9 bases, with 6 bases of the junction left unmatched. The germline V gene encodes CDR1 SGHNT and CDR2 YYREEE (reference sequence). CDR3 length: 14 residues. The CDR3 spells CASSTRQGARELFF. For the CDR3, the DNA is TGTGCCAGCAGCACCCGACAGGGGGCAAGGGAGCTGTTTTTT.

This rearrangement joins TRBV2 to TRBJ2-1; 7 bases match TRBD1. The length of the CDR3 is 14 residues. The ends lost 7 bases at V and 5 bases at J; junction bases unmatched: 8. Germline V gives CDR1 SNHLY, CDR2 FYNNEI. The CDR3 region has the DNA TGTGCCAGCACTTCGGACAGGATGAACAATGAGCAGTTCTTC. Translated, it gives CASTSDRMNNEQFF.

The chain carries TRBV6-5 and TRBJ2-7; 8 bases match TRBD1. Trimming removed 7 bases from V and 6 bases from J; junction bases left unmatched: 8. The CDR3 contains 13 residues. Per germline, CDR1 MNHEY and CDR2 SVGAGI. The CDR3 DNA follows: TGTGCCAGCACCAGGACAGGGTGGGCCGAGCAGTACTTC. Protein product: CASTRTGWAEQYF.

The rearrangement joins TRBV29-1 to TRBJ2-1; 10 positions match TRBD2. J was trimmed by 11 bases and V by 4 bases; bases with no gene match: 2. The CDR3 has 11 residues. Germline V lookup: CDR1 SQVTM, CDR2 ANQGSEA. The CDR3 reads CSVGTSGQQFF. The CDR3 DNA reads TGCAGCGTTGGGACTAGCGGACAGCAGTTCTTC.

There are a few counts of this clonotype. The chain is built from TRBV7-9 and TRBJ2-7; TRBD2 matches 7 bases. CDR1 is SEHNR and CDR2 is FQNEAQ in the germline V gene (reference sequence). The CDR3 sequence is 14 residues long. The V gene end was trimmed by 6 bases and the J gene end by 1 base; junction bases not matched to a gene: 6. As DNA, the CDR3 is TGTGCCAGCAGTTGGGCTAGCGGATCCTACGAGCAGTACTTC. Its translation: CASSWASGSYEQYF.

This chain's CDR3 is CASLKGQGSQPQHF. CDR3 nucleotide sequence: TGTGCCAGCCTAAAAGGACAGGGAAGCCAGCCCCAGCATTTT. V and J are TRBV19 and TRBJ1-5, with 8 bases fitting TRBD1. The germline CDR1 and CDR2 sequences are LNHDA and SQIVND (reference sequence). The CDR3 totals 14 residues. V dropped 9 bases and J dropped 7; count of bases not matched to a gene: 11. The full variable domain, rest sourced from reference TRBV19 and TRBJ1-5, is DGGITQSPKYLFRKEGQNVTLSCEQNLNHDAMYWYRQDPGQGLRLIYYSQIVNDFQKGDIAEGYSVSREKKESFPLTVTSAQKNPTAFYLCASLKGQGSQPQHFGDGTRLSIL.

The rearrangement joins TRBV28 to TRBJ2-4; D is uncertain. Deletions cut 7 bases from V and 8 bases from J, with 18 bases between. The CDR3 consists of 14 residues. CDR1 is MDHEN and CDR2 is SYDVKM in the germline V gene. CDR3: CASITCRPWDIQYF. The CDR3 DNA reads TGTGCCAGCATCACCTGTAGACCGTGGGACATTCAGTACTTC.

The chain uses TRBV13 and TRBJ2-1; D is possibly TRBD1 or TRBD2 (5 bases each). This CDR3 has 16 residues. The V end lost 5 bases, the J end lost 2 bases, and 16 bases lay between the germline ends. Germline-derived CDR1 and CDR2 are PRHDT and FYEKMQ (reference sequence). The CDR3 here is CASSLRGGGAYNEQFF. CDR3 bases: TGTGCCAGCAGCCTCCGTGGGGGTGGCGCCTACAATGAGCAGTTCTTC.

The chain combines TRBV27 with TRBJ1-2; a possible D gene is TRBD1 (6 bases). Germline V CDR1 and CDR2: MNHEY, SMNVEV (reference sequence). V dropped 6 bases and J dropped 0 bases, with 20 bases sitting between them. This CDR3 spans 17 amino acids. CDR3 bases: TGTGCCAGCAGCCGAACAACTTGGACAGAAACTAACTATGGCTACACCTTC. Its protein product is CASSRTTWTETNYGYTF.

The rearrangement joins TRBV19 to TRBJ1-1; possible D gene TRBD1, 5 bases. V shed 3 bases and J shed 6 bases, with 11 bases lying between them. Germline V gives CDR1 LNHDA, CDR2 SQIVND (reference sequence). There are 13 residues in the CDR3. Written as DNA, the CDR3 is TGTGCCAGTAGTATCATAGGGGACCCTGAAGCTTTCTTT. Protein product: CASSIIGDPEAFF.

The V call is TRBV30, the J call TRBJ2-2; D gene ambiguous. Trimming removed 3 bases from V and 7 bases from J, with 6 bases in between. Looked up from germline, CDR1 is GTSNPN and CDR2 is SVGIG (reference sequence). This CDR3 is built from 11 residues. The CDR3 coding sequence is TGTGCCTGGAGGAGGTACGGGGAGCTGTTTTTT. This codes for CAWRRYGELFF.

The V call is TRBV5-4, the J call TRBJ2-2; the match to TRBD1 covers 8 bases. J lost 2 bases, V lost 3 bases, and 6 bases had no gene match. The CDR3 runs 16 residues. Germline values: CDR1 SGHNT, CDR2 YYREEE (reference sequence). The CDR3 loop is CASSYAGQVNTGELFF. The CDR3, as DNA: TGTGCCAGCAGCTATGCGGGACAGGTTAACACCGGGGAGCTGTTTTTT.

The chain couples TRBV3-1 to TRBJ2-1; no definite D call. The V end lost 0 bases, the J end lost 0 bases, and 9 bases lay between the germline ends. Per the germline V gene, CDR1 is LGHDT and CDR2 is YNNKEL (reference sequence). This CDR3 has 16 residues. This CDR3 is CASSQDRAVSYNEQFF. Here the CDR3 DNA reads TGTGCCAGCAGCCAAGATAGGGCGGTCTCCTACAATGAGCAGTTCTTC.

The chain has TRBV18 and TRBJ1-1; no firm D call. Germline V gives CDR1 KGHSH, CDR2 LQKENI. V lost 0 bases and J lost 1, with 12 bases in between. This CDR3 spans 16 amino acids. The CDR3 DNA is TGTGCCAGCTCACCACCCTCGTGGAAGGGGAACACTGAAGCTTTCTTT. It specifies CASSPPSWKGNTEAFF.

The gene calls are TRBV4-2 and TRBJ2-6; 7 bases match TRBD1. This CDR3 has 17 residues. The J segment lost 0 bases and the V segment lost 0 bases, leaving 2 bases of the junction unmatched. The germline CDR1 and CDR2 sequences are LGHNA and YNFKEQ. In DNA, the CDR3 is TGTGCCAGCAGCCAAGAATCAGGGGGCTCTGGGGCCAACGTCCTGACTTTC. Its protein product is CASSQESGGSGANVLTF.